Below, one TCR beta chain is given with its context. CDR1 SGHRS and CDR2 YFSETQ come from the germline V gene. Deletions cut 0 bases from V and 5 bases from J, with 8 bases between. This CDR3 comprises 13 residues. This sample was taken from a study of blood T cell repertoires in COVID-19. TCRdb's copy holds only in-frame clones and misses some; the assay was immunoSEQ multiplex PCR. There are about 300,000 clones in the sample; around 83% occur only once, and roughly 1.2% lies in the top ten. The receptor comes from a woman aged 50 to 65 with acute or convalescent COVID-19. Sequencing used peripheral blood. V gene TRBV5-1 combines with J gene TRBJ2-5; D possibly corresponds to TRBD2 (6 bases). This CDR3 is CASSLEEGETQYF. CDR3 sequence (DNA): TGCGCCAGCAGCTTGGAGGAGGGGGAGACCCAGTACTTC.